This T cell receptor beta chain was documented in a study of beta chain features in type 1 diabetes (dated by TCRdb to 2016 to 2019). Regarding the complete study: Mean age, gender distribution, total cell number and subset yield did not differ between patients and healthy donors. A total of roughly 100,000,000 sorted cells were examined across all samples, and the number of cells per subset was strongly correlated with RNA yield. The study compared the TCRB repertoires of sorted circulating CD4+ T cell subsets in recently diagnosed type 1 diabetes patients with those in matched healthy donors. Regulatory and stem cell-like memory subsets were obtained from only 8 patients and roughly 8 healthy donors, while naive and central memory subsets were obtained from all 30 or so donors. Broader findings and caveats from the paper: Sequencing cDNA rather than genomic DNA could over-represent highly expressing activated cells, although activation and CD3 levels did not differ between groups. The naive, central memory and regulatory TCRB repertoires appeared to resemble one another more closely among patients than among healthy donors. Type 1 diabetes patients showed a moderate but significant shortening of TCRB CDR3 length in all four CD4+ subsets. Only small numbers of individuals were included in the HLA sub-analyses, which left unresolved whether HLA type had any influence on TCRB rearrangement. At VDJ recombination sites, patients with type 1 diabetes made fewer insertions and deleted more nucleotides, a pattern implying thymic rearrangement abnormalities. Shorter templates might have been favored by PCR, but patient and control samples were amplified and corrected together, so both groups would have been affected equally by any skew.

The entire amount of isolated RNA was reverse transcribed using the High Capacity cDNA Reverse Transcription Kit, so the sequenced TCRB transcripts were expressed ones. Deep immunoSEQ sequencing was performed on naive, central memory and regulatory T cell samples, with an average of around 3.4 million total reads per sample. Sorted cells were lysed in RLT buffer, and RNA was extracted using DNase-treated RNeasy Micro or Mini kits according to cell number. To prevent cross-contamination, every cell subset was processed on its own, while patient and healthy donor samples were processed together. The immunoSEQ multiplex PCR was used to amplify TCRB sequences from cDNA, generating 87-bp fragments that spanned the CDR3 region. Sequencing of the amplicons was done on the Illumina HiSeq platform. The authors' pipeline ran thus. Synthetic template baselines were used to correct PCR bias computationally, reads within Hamming distance 2 were collapsed, and singletons that could not be merged were discarded. Reads were aligned against IMGT to assign V, D and J genes, CDR3 length and insertions or deletions at six rearrangement sites. Within each subset, clonotype counts were normalized to sorted cell number, and only after that were true diversity and Gini coefficients computed with the tcR R package. Repertoire sharing was quantified using the overlap coefficient calculated on TCRB nucleotide sequences. Out-of-frame TCRB sequences from naive cells were analyzed to stand in for the pre-selection repertoire. TCRdb re-hosts the immuneACCESS table, in-frame sequences only. Its copies lack some clones; in the studies checked, an unresolved V gene accounts for under half of them, and the cause for the rest is not known. V and J calls and clone size are those listed in that table; D and trimming were worked out from the DNA. The sample records about 270,000 clones, around 15% of which are singletons. The top ten hold about 0.015% of the sample.

About this clone itself: The antigen it binds to is not known. Per-base qualities were not stored, and no clone one base away is much larger.

V and J are truncated by 9 bases and 8 bases respectively, leaving an intervening sequence of 16 bases. CDR1 and CDR2 (MGHDK, SYGVNS) derive from the germline V gene. The cysteine opens and the phenylalanine closes a CDR3 of 12 amino acids. CDR3 DNA only is kept here, 36 bases in frame from base 1. Each donor gave one peripheral blood draw, averaging roughly 120 mL, which was collected into heparinised tubes. A BD FACSAria II was used to sort naive, central memory, regulatory and stem cell-like memory CD4+ T cells with a panel that included CD45RO, CCR7, CD25, CD127, CD95 and CD27. A purity above 95% was achieved for all sorted populations. Right away, PBMCs were isolated by Lymphoprep density gradient centrifugation and were stained directly, with no culture step. So that batch effects would be minimized, each experiment stained and sorted samples in pairs, pairing one healthy donor with one patient.

Sample: naive CD4+ T cells from blood. Read against the paper, the sample's cell subset or site label means: true naive CD4+ T cells. The sequence joins TRBV25-1 to TRBJ1-2; no D gene is confidently identified. The origin of this receptor is a man aged 30 to 45 with type 1 diabetes. The sequence in DNA is TGTGCCAGTGAGTCCCCGATGCGGGGCTACACCTTC. It specifies CASESPMRGYTF.